Shown below are 28 T cell receptor beta chains from a single sample sequenced in a study of blood T cell repertoires in COVID-19. TCRdb's copy holds only in-frame clones and misses some; the assay was immunoSEQ multiplex PCR. Of over 70,000 clones listed, over 70% were seen once; the top ten hold around 10%. Sequencing was done on a sample of peripheral blood. Receptors were obtained from a woman older than 75 with acute or convalescent COVID-19.

The chain combines TRBV29-1 with TRBJ2-3; weak D call: TRBD1 (5 bases). The CDR3 spans 11 residues. Germline CDR1 SQVTM, CDR2 ANQGSEA. Trimming left V 8 bases short and J 8 bases short, with 14 bases between. CDR3 bases: TGCAGCATTCCGACAGTTCCTACGCAGTATTTT. Protein product: CSIPTVPTQYF.

This chain connects TRBV5-1 to TRBJ2-5; the match to TRBD1 covers 7 bases. CDR1 and CDR2 from the germline V gene are SGHRS and YFSETQ. J was trimmed by 2 bases and V by 3 bases; bases with no gene match: 4. This CDR3 has 14 residues. The CDR3 protein is CASSSGQIQETQYF. The CDR3 DNA reads as TGCGCCAGCAGCTCGGGACAGATTCAAGAGACCCAGTACTTC.

The gene calls are TRBV5-6 and TRBJ2-3; 7 bases fit TRBD1. This CDR3 has 15 amino acids. With V trimmed by 2 bases and J by 3 bases, 6 bases remained unmatched. Germline V gives CDR1 SGHDT, CDR2 YYEEEE. The CDR3 bases are TGTGCCAGCAGCTTTACGGGACAGTCAACAGATACGCAGTATTTT. This sequence encodes CASSFTGQSTDTQYF.

This clone has only one observation. The chain recombines TRBV30 with TRBJ2-7, with D hard to call. Looked up from germline, CDR1 is GTSNPN and CDR2 is SVGIG (reference sequence). V lost 2 bases and J 4 bases, leaving 6 bases between the germline ends. This CDR3 is 11 amino acids long. The CDR3 sequence: CAWSSIYEQYF. The CDR3 bases are TGTGCCTGGAGTTCCATTTACGAGCAGTACTTC. The full variable domain, in which reference TRBV30 and TRBJ2-7 provide the parts outside the CDR3, is SQTIHQWPATLVQPVGSPLSLECTVEGTSNPNLYWYRQAAGRGLQLLFYSVGIGQISSEVPQNLSASRPQDRQFILSSKKLLLSDSGFYLCAWSSIYEQYFGPGTRLTVT.

The chain couples TRBV28 to TRBJ1-3; 9 bases line up with TRBD1. The CDR3 has 16 residues. CDR1 is MDHEN and CDR2 is SYDVKM in the germline V gene. J gave up 3 bases and V 4 bases, and 7 bases lay outside the gene matches. The CDR3 bases are TGTGCCAGCAGTTGGGTGACAGGGGGAAGTGGAAACACCATATATTTT. This sequence encodes CASSWVTGGSGNTIYF.

V is TRBV29-1 and J is TRBJ1-4; maybe TRBD1 (5 bases). Per the germline V gene, CDR1 is SQVTM and CDR2 is ANQGSEA. V was pared by 3 bases and J by 7 bases, with 12 bases between. This CDR3 is built from 13 residues. The CDR3 region is CSVEVLQGEKLFF. CDR3 DNA sequence: TGCAGCGTTGAGGTTTTGCAGGGTGAAAAACTGTTTTTT.

This clone was counted only a few times. The chain is built from TRBV4-2 and TRBJ2-7; 7 positions agree with TRBD1. J was trimmed by 3 bases and V by 4 bases; bases with no gene match: 9. The CDR3 is made up of 15 amino acids. Germline V lookup: CDR1 LGHNA, CDR2 YNFKEQ. This CDR3 is CASSPGTASVYEQYF. CDR3 in DNA: TGTGCCAGCAGCCCAGGGACAGCGTCTGTCTACGAGCAGTACTTC.

The chain uses TRBV18 and TRBJ1-6; 9 nucleotides line up with TRBD1. Per the germline V gene, CDR1 is KGHSH and CDR2 is LQKENI. The V and J ends lost 3 bases and 5 bases, in that order; junction bases with no gene match: 8. The CDR3 is 17 amino acids. CDR3 in DNA: TGTGCCAGCTCACCTAGGGGGACAGGGATGAATAATTCACCCCTCCACTTT. Encoded protein: CASSPRGTGMNNSPLHF.

The J gene is TRBJ1-1, the V gene TRBV6-5; 11 nucleotides align to TRBD1. Looked up from germline, CDR1 is MNHEY and CDR2 is SVGAGI. With 6 bases clipped from V and 11 bases from J, the junction kept 14 bases outside the gene matches. CDR3 size: 15 residues. The CDR3 bases are TGTGCCAGCAGATCCGGGACAGGGGGTCTGGAGCGGGCTTTCTTT. Translating gives CASRSGTGGLERAFF.

The V and J genes are TRBV2 and TRBJ2-3; perhaps TRBD2 as D (6 bases). The CDR3 totals 15 residues. The ends were cut back, 7 bases at V and 6 bases at J, with 20 bases in the middle. Germline V CDR1 and CDR2: SNHLY, FYNNEI. The CDR3 DNA follows: TGTGCCAGCAAACGACTAGACCAAGCACACGATACGCAGTATTTT. Its protein product is CASKRLDQAHDTQYF. The variable domain in full, with the rest retrieved from reference TRBV2 and TRBJ2-3, is EPEVTQTPSHQVTQMGQEVILRCVPISNHLYFYWYRQILGQKVEFLVSFYNNEISEKSEIFDDQFSVERPDGSNFTLKIRSTKLEDSAMYFCASKRLDQAHDTQYFGPGTRLTVL.

This chain connects TRBV28 to TRBJ2-1; D remains ambiguous. The CDR3 extends over 14 amino acids. Trimming took off 3 bases at V and 6 bases at J, with 12 bases between the two ends. The germline V gene has CDR1 MDHEN and CDR2 SYDVKM. The CDR3 reads CASSLSGRGNEQFF. DNA for the CDR3: TGTGCCAGCAGTTTGTCGGGTAGAGGCAATGAGCAGTTCTTC.

The rearrangement links TRBV6-6 to TRBJ2-2; 10 nucleotides line up with TRBD2. The length of the CDR3 is 16 residues. Germline CDR1 and CDR2: MNHNY and SVGAGI (reference sequence). J lost 3 bases, V lost 8 bases, and 9 bases had no gene match. Written as DNA, the CDR3 is TGTGCCAGCGAGCCTAGCGGGAGAGGGTACACCGGGGAGCTGTTTTTT. Protein product: CASEPSGRGYTGELFF.

With regard to this clone: One end of the junction fails to match germline, which may point to a read error. Additional DNA sequences in this sample encode the identical CDR3. The chain couples TRBV5-6 to TRBJ2-7; D perhaps matches TRBD2 (6 bases). The CDR3 contains 14 residues. The germline V gene has CDR1 SGHDT and CDR2 YYEEEE. The CDR3 nucleotides read TGTGCCAGCAGCGGGACTTCGGATTCCCGCGAGCAGTATTTC. It is translated as CASSGTSDSREQYF.

CDR3 amino acids: CSVGQGVTYEQYF. As DNA, the CDR3 is TGCAGCGTCGGACAGGGGGTCACCTACGAGCAGTACTTC. The chain joins TRBV29-1 to TRBJ2-7, with 10 bases aligning to TRBD1. This CDR3 comprises 13 residues. The V segment lost 6 bases and the J segment 2 bases; nucleotides outside the gene matches: 4. Germline-derived CDR1 and CDR2 are SQVTM and ANQGSEA.

V usage is TRBV7-2 and J usage is TRBJ2-7; 11 nucleotides line up with TRBD2. Germline CDR1 and CDR2: SGHTA and FQGNSA. This CDR3 contains 15 residues. J gave up 7 bases and V 1 base, and 6 bases lay outside the gene matches. The CDR3 sequence: CASSLEASGRREQYF. The CDR3 nucleotides read TGTGCCAGCAGCTTAGAGGCTAGCGGGAGGCGGGAGCAGTACTTC.

This chain joins TRBV3-1 (or the pseudogene TRBV3-2) and TRBJ2-3; no reliable D call. The CDR3 has 12 amino acids. Germline values: CDR1 LGHDT, CDR2 YNNKEL (reference sequence). V lost 4 bases and J 2 bases, leaving 4 bases between the germline ends. The CDR3 coding sequence is TGTGCCAGCAGCCTATACACAGATACGCAGTATTTT. This codes for CASSLYTDTQYF.

This chain links TRBV18 with TRBJ2-7; D perhaps matches TRBD1 (6 bases). CDR3 length equals 14 residues. V was clipped by 0 bases and J by 4 bases, with 10 bases between them. In germline, CDR1 is KGHSH, CDR2 LQKENI. The chain's CDR3 is CASSPPGQPYEQYF. CDR3 DNA sequence: TGTGCCAGCTCACCACCCGGACAGCCATACGAGCAGTACTTC.

V and J are TRBV4-3 and TRBJ2-1; TRBD1 matches 7 bases. The length of the CDR3 is 16 residues. CDR1 is LGHNA and CDR2 is YSLEER in the germline V gene. V lost 4 bases, J lost 4 bases, and 10 bases stayed unmatched. This CDR3 is CASSLKTGQPYNEQFF. CDR3 coding DNA: TGCGCCAGCAGCCTAAAGACGGGACAGCCTTACAATGAGCAGTTCTTC.

CDR3 sequence: CASSPQGGEAFF. As DNA, the CDR3 is TGTGCCAGCTCACCCCAGGGGGGTGAAGCTTTCTTT. The chain links TRBV18 to TRBJ1-1; 7 bases align to TRBD1. This CDR3 comprises 12 residues. From germline, CDR1 is KGHSH and CDR2 LQKENI. With V trimmed by 3 bases and J by 7 bases, 2 bases remained unmatched.

This rearrangement joins TRBV7-2 to TRBJ2-4; 16 bases are a match to TRBD2. The germline V gene has CDR1 SGHTA and CDR2 FQGNSA. After removal of 5 bases from V and 1 base from J, the junction contained 5 bases not matched to a gene. This CDR3 has 18 amino acids. CDR3 residues: CASSPGTSGGAAKNIQYF. The CDR3 coding sequence is TGTGCCAGCAGCCCCGGGACTAGCGGGGGGGCTGCCAAAAACATTCAGTACTTC.

The chain combines TRBV10-3 with TRBJ2-3; D is perhaps TRBD1 (7 bases). CDR1 is ENHRY, CDR2 SYGVKD, per germline. CDR3 length: 14 amino acids. The V and J ends lost 6 bases and 6 bases respectively, with 16 bases between them. Written as DNA, the CDR3 is TGTGCCATCAGACCCGGGAGCAGGGGGGATACGCAGTATTTT. Translated: CAIRPGSRGDTQYF.

The chain uses TRBV18 and TRBJ2-7, with D perhaps matching TRBD2 (5 bases). The CDR3 covers 14 residues. Germline V lookup: CDR1 KGHSH, CDR2 LQKENI. With 6 bases removed from V and 2 bases from J, the gap between germline ends came to 14 bases. Here the CDR3 DNA reads TGTGCCAGCTCCCGAAGCGACGGGACCTACGAGCAGTACTTC. It specifies CASSRSDGTYEQYF.

This CDR3 is CASSLGGVSRTYGYTF. Written as DNA, the CDR3 is TGTGCCAGCAGCTTAGGAGGAGTTTCGAGGACTTATGGCTACACCTTC. The J gene is TRBJ1-2, the V gene TRBV7-2; D remains ambiguous. The germline gives CDR1 SGHTA, CDR2 FQGNSA. There are 16 residues in the CDR3. V lost 1 base and J lost 5, with 17 bases in between.

The chain recombines TRBV6-9 with TRBJ1-2; D gene ambiguous. The V gene's germline CDR1 is MNHGY and CDR2 SVAAGI. V shed 4 bases and J shed 4 bases, with 16 bases lying between them. There are 15 residues in the CDR3. The chain's CDR3 is CASSWVDFDPYGYTF. CDR3 DNA sequence: TGTGCCAGCAGTTGGGTGGACTTTGACCCCTATGGCTACACCTTC.

The V gene is TRBV23-1, the J gene TRBJ2-4; D uncertain. TRBV23-1 is identified as an open reading frame with a role that is uncertain. CDR3 length equals 14 residues. Trimming stripped 4 bases from V and 2 bases from J, with 9 bases between. The CDR3 nucleotides read TGCGCCAGCAGTCCTCTATCGTCCAAAAACATTCAGTACTTC. Translated: CASSPLSSKNIQYF.

The chain has TRBV5-5 and TRBJ1-4; D call uncertain. The length of the CDR3 is 14 residues. Trimming shortened V by 3 bases and J by 6 bases, and 12 bases separated the two germline ends. Germline V gene lookup returns CDR1 SGHKS and CDR2 YYEKEE (reference sequence). This chain's CDR3 is CASSSFGGYEKLFF. The CDR3 bases are TGTGCCAGCAGCTCCTTCGGCGGTTATGAAAAACTGTTTTTT.

The CDR3 nucleotides are TGTGCCTCAGACCAGGGGGTGAACACCGGGGAGCTGTTTTTT. Translated, it gives CASDQGVNTGELFF. V gene TRBV30 combines with J gene TRBJ2-2, with 7 bases aligning to TRBD1. The trim removed 7 bases at V and 1 base at J, leaving 6 bases unmatched. The CDR3 extends over 14 amino acids. Germline loops: CDR1 GTSNPN, CDR2 SVGIG (reference sequence).

This chain joins TRBV14 and TRBJ1-6; maybe TRBD1 (5 bases). Trimming took off 0 bases at V and 4 bases at J, with 16 bases between the two ends. The CDR3 consists of 18 residues. CDR1 SGHDN and CDR2 FVKESK come from the germline V gene. The CDR3 DNA follows: TGTGCCAGCAGCCAAGATCGAGGGAGGGGCTCTTATAATTCACCCCTCCACTTT. This gives the protein CASSQDRGRGSYNSPLHF.